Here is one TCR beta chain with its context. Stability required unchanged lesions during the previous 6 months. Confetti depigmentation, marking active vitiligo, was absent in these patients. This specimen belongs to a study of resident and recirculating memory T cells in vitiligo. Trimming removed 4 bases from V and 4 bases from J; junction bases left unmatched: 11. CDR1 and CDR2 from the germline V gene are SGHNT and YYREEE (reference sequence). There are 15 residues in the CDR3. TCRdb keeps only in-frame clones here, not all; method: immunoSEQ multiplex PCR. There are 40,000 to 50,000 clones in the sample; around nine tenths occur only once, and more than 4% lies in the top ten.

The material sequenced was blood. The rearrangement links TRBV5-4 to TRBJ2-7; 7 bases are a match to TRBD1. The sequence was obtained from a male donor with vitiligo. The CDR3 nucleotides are TGTGCCAGCAGCACGGGTCGACAGGGTCGTTACGAGCAGTACTTC. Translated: CASSTGRQGRYEQYF.